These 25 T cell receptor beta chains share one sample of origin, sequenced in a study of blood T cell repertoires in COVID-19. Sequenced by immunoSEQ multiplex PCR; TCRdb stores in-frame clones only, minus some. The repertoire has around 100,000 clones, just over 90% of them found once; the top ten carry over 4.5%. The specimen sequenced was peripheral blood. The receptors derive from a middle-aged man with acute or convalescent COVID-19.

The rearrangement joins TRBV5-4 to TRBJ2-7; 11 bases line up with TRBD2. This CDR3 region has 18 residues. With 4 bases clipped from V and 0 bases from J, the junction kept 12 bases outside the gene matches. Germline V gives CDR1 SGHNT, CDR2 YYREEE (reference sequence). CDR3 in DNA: TGTGCCAGCAGCACTAGCGGGAGCTCTCGTCGGGCCTCCTACGAGCAGTACTTC. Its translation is CASSTSGSSRRASYEQYF.

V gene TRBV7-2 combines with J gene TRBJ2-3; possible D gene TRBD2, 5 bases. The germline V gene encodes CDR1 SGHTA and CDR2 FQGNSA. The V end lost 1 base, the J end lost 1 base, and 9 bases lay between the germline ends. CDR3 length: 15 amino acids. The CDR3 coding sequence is TGTGCCAGCAGCTTAGGGGGAGTTGGCACAGATACGCAGTATTTT. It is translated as CASSLGGVGTDTQYF.

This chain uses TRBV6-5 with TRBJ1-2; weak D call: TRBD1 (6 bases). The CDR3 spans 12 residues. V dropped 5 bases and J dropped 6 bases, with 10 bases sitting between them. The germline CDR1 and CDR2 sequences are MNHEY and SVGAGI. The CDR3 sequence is CASSRTEDGYTF. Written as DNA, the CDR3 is TGTGCCAGCAGTCGGACAGAGGATGGCTACACCTTC.

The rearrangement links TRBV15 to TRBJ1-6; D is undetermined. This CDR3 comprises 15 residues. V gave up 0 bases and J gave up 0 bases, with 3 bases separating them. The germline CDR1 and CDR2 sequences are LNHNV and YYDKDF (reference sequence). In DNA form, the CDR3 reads TGTGCCACCAGCAGAGAGAGCTCCTATAATTCACCCCTCCACTTT. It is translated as CATSRESSYNSPLHF.

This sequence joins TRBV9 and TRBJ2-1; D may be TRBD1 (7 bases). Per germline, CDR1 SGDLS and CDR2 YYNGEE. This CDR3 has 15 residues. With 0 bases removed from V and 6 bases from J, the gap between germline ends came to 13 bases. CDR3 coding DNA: TGTGCCAGCAGCGTAGCTGGGCAGGGGGGCAATGAGCAGTTCTTC. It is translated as CASSVAGQGGNEQFF.

CDR3: CASILGAGTDTQYF. CDR3 nucleotide sequence: TGTGCCAGCATCCTTGGAGCAGGCACAGATACGCAGTATTTT. The rearrangement links TRBV5-6 to TRBJ2-3, with D unresolved. V lost 6 bases and J 1 base, leaving 12 bases between the germline ends. Germline CDR1 and CDR2: SGHDT and YYEEEE. The CDR3 consists of 14 residues.

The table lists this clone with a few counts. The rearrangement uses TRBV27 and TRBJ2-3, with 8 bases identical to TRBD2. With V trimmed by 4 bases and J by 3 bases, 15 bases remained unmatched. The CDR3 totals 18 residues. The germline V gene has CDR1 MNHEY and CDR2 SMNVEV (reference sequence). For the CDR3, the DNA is TGTGCCAGCAGTTCGTTCCCGCCGGAAGCGGGAGAAACAGATACGCAGTATTTT. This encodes CASSSFPPEAGETDTQYF.

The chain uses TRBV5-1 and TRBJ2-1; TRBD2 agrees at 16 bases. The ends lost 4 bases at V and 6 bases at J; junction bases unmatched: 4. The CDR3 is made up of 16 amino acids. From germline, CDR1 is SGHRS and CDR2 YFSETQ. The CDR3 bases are TGCGCCAGCAGCGGAGGGACTAGCGGGAGGGCCAATGAGCAGTTCTTC. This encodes CASSGGTSGRANEQFF. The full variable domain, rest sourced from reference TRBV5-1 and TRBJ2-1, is KAGVTQTPRYLIKTRGQQVTLSCSPISGHRSVSWYQQTPGQGLQFLFEYFSETQRNKGNFPGRFSGRQFSNSRSEMNVSTLELGDSALYLCASSGGTSGRANEQFFGPGTRLTVL.

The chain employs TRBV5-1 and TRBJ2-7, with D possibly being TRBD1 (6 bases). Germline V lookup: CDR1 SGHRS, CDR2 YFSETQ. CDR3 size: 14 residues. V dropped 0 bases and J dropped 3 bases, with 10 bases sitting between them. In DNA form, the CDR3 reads TGCGCCAGCAGCTTGGGGGGGCTCATCTACGAGCAGTACTTC. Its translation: CASSLGGLIYEQYF.

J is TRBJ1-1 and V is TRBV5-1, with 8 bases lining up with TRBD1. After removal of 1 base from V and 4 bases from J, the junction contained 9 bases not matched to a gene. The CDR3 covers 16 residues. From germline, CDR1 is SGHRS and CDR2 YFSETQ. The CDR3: CASSLNPGTGATEAFF. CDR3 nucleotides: TGCGCCAGCAGCTTGAATCCCGGGACAGGTGCCACTGAAGCTTTCTTT.

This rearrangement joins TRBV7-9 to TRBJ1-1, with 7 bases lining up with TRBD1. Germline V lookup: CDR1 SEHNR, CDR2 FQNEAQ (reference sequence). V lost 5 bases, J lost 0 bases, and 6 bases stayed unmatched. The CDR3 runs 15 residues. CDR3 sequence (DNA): TGTGCCAGCAGCCCGGGGACAGTCATGAACACTGAAGCTTTCTTT. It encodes CASSPGTVMNTEAFF.

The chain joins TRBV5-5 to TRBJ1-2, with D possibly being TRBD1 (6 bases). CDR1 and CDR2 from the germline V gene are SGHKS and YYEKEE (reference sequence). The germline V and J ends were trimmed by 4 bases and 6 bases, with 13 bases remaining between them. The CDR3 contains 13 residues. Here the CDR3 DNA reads TGTGCCAGCAGCCCCGACAGGATTAATGGCTACACCTTC. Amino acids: CASSPDRINGYTF. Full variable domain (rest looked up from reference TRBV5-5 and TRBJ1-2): DAGVTQSPTHLIKTRGQQVTLRCSPISGHKSVSWYQQVLGQGPQFIFQYYEKEERGRGNFPDRFSARQFPNYSSELNVNALLLGDSALYLCASSPDRINGYTFGSGTRLTVV.

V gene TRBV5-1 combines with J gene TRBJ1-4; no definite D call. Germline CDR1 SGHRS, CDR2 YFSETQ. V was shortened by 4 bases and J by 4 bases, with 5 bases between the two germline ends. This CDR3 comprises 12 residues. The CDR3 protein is CASSPDNEKLFF. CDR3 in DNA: TGCGCCAGCAGCCCAGATAATGAAAAACTGTTTTTT.

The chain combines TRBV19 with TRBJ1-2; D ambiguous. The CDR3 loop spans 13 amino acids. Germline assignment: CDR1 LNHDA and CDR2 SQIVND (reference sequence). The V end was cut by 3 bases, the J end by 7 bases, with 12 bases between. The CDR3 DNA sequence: TGTGCCAGTAGTATCGGGATCCATGGTGGCTACACCTTC. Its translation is CASSIGIHGGYTF.

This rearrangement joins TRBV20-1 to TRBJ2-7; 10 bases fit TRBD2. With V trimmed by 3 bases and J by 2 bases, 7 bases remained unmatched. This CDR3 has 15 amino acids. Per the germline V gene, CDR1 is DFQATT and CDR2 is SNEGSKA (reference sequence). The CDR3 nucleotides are TGCAGTGCTAGTCCCGGGACTAGCGATCCCTACGAGCAGTACTTC. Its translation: CSASPGTSDPYEQYF.

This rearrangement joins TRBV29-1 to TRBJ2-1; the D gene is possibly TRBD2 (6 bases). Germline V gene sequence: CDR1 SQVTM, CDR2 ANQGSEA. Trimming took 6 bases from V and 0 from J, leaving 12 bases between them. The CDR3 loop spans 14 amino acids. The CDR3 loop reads CSVQRGTSYNEQFF. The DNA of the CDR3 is TGCAGCGTCCAACGGGGGACCTCCTACAATGAGCAGTTCTTC.

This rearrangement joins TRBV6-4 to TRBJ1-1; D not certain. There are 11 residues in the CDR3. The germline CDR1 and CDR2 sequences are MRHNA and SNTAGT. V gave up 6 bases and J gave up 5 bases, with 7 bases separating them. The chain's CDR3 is CASRLDTEAFF. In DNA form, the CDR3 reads TGTGCCAGCAGACTCGATACTGAAGCTTTCTTT.

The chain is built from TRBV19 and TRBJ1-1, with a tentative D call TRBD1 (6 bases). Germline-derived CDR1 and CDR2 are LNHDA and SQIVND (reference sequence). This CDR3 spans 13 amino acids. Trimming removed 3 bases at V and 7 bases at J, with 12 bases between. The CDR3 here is CASSIIRGGEAFF. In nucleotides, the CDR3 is TGTGCCAGTAGTATTATCAGGGGCGGTGAAGCTTTCTTT.

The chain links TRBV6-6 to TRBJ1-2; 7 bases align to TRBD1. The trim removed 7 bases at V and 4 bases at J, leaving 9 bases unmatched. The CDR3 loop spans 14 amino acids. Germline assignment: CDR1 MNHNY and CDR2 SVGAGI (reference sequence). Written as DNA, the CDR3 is TGTGCCAGCAATGCACAGGGGAAACCCTATGGCTACACCTTC. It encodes CASNAQGKPYGYTF.

CDR3 sequence: CASSLRGGGNQPQHF. The CDR3 DNA sequence: TGTGCCAGCAGTTTACGCGGGGGTGGCAATCAGCCCCAGCATTTT. The chain uses TRBV27 and TRBJ1-5, with D possibly matching TRBD1 (5 bases). The V gene lost 2 bases and the J gene lost 2 bases, with 10 bases spanning the gap. Germline V gives CDR1 MNHEY, CDR2 SMNVEV (reference sequence). The length of the CDR3 is 15 residues.

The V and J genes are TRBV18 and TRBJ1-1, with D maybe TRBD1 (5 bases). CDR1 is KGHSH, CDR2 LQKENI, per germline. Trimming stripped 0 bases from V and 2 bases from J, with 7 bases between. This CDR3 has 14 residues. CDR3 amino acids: CASSPPTVNTEAFF. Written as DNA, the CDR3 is TGTGCCAGCTCACCACCGACAGTTAACACTGAAGCTTTCTTT.

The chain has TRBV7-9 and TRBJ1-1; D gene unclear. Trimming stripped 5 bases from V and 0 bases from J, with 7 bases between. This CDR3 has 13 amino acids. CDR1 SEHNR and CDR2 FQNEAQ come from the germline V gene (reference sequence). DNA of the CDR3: TGTGCCAGCAGCCCGGGGTTGAACACTGAAGCTTTCTTT. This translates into CASSPGLNTEAFF.

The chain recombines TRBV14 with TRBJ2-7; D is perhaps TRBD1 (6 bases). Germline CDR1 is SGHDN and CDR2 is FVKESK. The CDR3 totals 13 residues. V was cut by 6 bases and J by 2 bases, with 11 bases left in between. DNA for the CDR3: TGTGCCAGCAGGCAGACAGGTACCTACGAGCAGTACTTC. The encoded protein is CASRQTGTYEQYF.

The CDR3 region has the DNA TGTGCCAGCAGTCTCCGTGAATTAGGGGTTGCTGAAGCTTTCTTT. Its translation: CASSLRELGVAEAFF. The V call is TRBV2, the J call TRBJ1-1; possible D gene TRBD1, 5 bases. The CDR3 has 15 amino acids. The germline gives CDR1 SNHLY, CDR2 FYNNEI. The V and J ends lost 5 bases and 6 bases respectively, with 19 bases between them.

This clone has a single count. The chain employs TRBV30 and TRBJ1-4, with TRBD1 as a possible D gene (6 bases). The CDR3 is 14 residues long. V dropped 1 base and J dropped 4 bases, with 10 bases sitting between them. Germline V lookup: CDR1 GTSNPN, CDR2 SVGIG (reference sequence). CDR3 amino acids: CAWSGQVVNEKLFF. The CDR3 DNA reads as TGTGCCTGGAGTGGACAGGTCGTTAATGAAAAACTGTTTTTT.